This TCR beta chain was found in a study of blood T cell repertoires in COVID-19. This clone has a handful of counts. How the authors handled the data: It was from reference gene primer amplification that nucleated cell counts were estimated. Assay: immunoSEQ multiplex PCR; the TCRdb copy retains only in-frame clones and omits some. V and J calls and clone size are those listed in that table; D and trimming were worked out from the DNA. Of over 200,000 clones in the sample, about 84% were seen once. Germline V gives CDR1 LGHDT, CDR2 YNNKEL (reference sequence). Losses at the gene ends were 6 bases for V and 12 bases for J; bases not matched to a gene: 11. This CDR3 spans 14 amino acids.

This chain links TRBV3-1 (or the pseudogene TRBV3-2) with TRBJ1-6; TRBD1 agrees at 7 bases. This clonotype was obtained from a woman older than 75 with acute or convalescent COVID-19. Sequenced: peripheral blood. The CDR3 region has the DNA TGTGCCAGCAGACCCGACAGGGACCAAGGACCCCTCCACTTT. Amino acids: CASRPDRDQGPLHF.